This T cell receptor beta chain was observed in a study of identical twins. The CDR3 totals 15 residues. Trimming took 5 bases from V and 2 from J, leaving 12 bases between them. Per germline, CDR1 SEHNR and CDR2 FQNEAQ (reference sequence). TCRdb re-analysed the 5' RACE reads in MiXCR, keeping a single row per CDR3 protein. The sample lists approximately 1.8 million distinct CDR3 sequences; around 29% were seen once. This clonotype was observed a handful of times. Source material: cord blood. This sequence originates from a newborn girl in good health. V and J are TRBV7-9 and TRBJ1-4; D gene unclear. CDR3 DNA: TGTGCCAGCAGCCTGGAGGGATCCACTAATGAAAAACTGTTTTTT. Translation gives CASSLEGSTNEKLFF.